One sample yielded the 30 T cell receptor beta chains listed below, sequenced in a study of blood T cell repertoires in COVID-19. Method: immunoSEQ multiplex PCR; TCRdb's copy keeps in-frame clones and lacks some. The repertoire holds about 160,000 clones, with over 70% as singletons. Sequencing input: peripheral blood. The receptors stem from a woman aged 80 or over with active or convalescent COVID-19.

The J gene is TRBJ1-2, the V gene TRBV5-1; D is unclear. V lost 5 bases, J lost 5 bases, and 13 bases lay in between. Germline CDR1 reads SGHRS; CDR2 reads YFSETQ. The CDR3 has 13 residues. CDR3 protein: CASSAGSGYGYTF. Here the CDR3 DNA reads TGCGCCAGCAGTGCGGGGTCCGGGTATGGCTACACCTTC. Using reference TRBV5-1 and TRBJ1-2 for the parts outside the CDR3, the full variable domain is KAGVTQTPRYLIKTRGQQVTLSCSPISGHRSVSWYQQTPGQGLQFLFEYFSETQRNKGNFPGRFSGRQFSNSRSEMNVSTLELGDSALYLCASSAGSGYGYTFGSGTRLTVV.

This clone was recorded only once. The chain has TRBV7-2 and TRBJ1-1; 12 bases line up with TRBD1. The CDR3 is 13 amino acids. Germline lookup yields CDR1 SGHTA and CDR2 FQGNSA. Trimming removed 5 bases from V and 10 bases from J; junction bases left unmatched: 5. The CDR3 nucleotides read TGTGCCAGCAGCGCGGGACAGGGGGCCCGAGCTTTCTTT. Translated, it gives CASSAGQGARAFF. The full variable domain, rest sourced from reference TRBV7-2 and TRBJ1-1, is GAGVSQSPSNKVTEKGKDVELRCDPISGHTALYWYRQSLGQGLEFLIYFQGNSAPDKSGLPSDRFSAERTGGSVSTLTIQRTQQEDSAVYLCASSAGQGARAFFGQGTRLTVV.

The count of this clone is one. The V call is TRBV11-2, the J call TRBJ1-1; D call uncertain. The CDR3 consists of 14 residues. CDR1 and CDR2 from the germline V gene are SGHAT and FQNNGV. Trimming shortened V by 3 bases and J by 3 bases, and 11 bases separated the two germline ends. CDR3 DNA sequence: TGTGCCAGCAGCTTGGGCAGCCGACACACTGAAGCTTTCTTT. Translated: CASSLGSRHTEAFF.

V usage is TRBV10-2 and J usage is TRBJ1-5, with a weak D call TRBD1 (5 bases). Trimming took 2 bases from V and 7 from J, leaving 18 bases between them. Germline assignment: CDR1 WSHSY and CDR2 SAAADI. The CDR3 is 16 amino acids. This CDR3 reads CASSEPSVGLGQPQHF. The CDR3 DNA reads as TGCGCCAGCAGTGAGCCATCGGTGGGGCTGGGGCAGCCCCAGCATTTT.

The J gene is TRBJ1-5, the V gene TRBV19, with D unclear. The V and J ends lost 1 base and 0 bases respectively, with 7 bases between them. CDR1 and CDR2 (germline): LNHDA, SQIVND (reference sequence). This CDR3 is built from 15 residues. CDR3 nucleotide sequence: TGTGCCAGTAGTATAGCACCGCGTAGCAATCAGCCCCAGCATTTT. Residues: CASSIAPRSNQPQHF.

The J gene is TRBJ1-1, the V gene TRBV10-3; 9 nucleotides align to TRBD1. The CDR3 consists of 15 residues. V shed 7 bases and J 3 bases; nucleotides not matched to a gene: 9. Looked up from germline, CDR1 is ENHRY and CDR2 is SYGVKD. The CDR3 reads CAIKPQGARDTEAFF. CDR3 nucleotides: TGTGCCATCAAACCACAGGGGGCGCGGGACACTGAAGCTTTCTTT.

The genes are TRBV25-1 and TRBJ1-5; no clear D gene. Trimming pared 3 bases from V and 1 base from J, leaving 4 bases between. Germline V gene lookup returns CDR1 MGHDK and CDR2 SYGVNS. The length of the CDR3 is 13 residues. The CDR3 loop is CASSDQSNQPQHF. The CDR3 nucleotides read TGTGCCAGCAGTGATCAAAGCAATCAGCCCCAGCATTTT.

This rearrangement joins TRBV2 to TRBJ1-5; weak D call: TRBD1 (6 bases). The CDR3 covers 14 residues. Germline CDR1 is SNHLY and CDR2 is FYNNEI. V lost 7 bases, J lost 4 bases, and 14 bases lay in between. Here the CDR3 reads CASTEDSSNQPQHF. The CDR3, as DNA: TGTGCCAGCACCGAGGACAGTTCGAATCAGCCCCAGCATTTT.

CDR3 in amino acids: CASSTQASSYNEQFF. The CDR3 DNA reads as TGTGCCAGCAGTACACAGGCGAGCTCCTACAATGAGCAGTTCTTC. This chain uses TRBV27 with TRBJ2-1; the D gene is possibly TRBD1 (5 bases). Trimming cost V 5 bases and J 0 bases, with 11 bases left between them. This CDR3 has 15 residues. CDR1 MNHEY and CDR2 SMNVEV come from the germline V gene (reference sequence).

V usage is TRBV24-1 and J usage is TRBJ2-2; tentatively, D is TRBD1 (6 bases). Germline V CDR1 and CDR2: KGHDR, SFDVKD. The germline V and J ends were trimmed by 4 bases and 5 bases, with 13 bases remaining between them. The CDR3 loop spans 15 amino acids. CDR3 bases: TGTGCCACCAGTGACCCCGGGACACCTACCGGGGAGCTGTTTTTT. As protein: CATSDPGTPTGELFF.

The rearrangement uses TRBV7-2 and TRBJ1-3; D is possibly TRBD1 (5 bases). Germline assignment: CDR1 SGHTA and CDR2 FQGNSA. The ends were cut back, 6 bases at V and 5 bases at J, with 17 bases in the middle. The CDR3 consists of 15 residues. The CDR3 DNA sequence: TGTGCCAGCAGTGCAGAGGGGAGGGTGAGAAACACCATATATTTT. Translation gives CASSAEGRVRNTIYF.

The V gene is TRBV9, the J gene TRBJ2-5, with 7 positions matching TRBD1. Germline CDR1 is SGDLS and CDR2 is YYNGEE. The CDR3 sequence is 15 residues long. V was clipped by 3 bases and J by 2 bases; unmatched bases: 7. The DNA for the CDR3 is TGTGCCAGCAGCGATTCCTTGGACAGGCAAGAGACCCAGTACTTC. Translating it yields CASSDSLDRQETQYF.

The table lists this clone with a count of one. The chain combines TRBV12-3 or TRBV12-4 with TRBJ2-7; possibly TRBD1 for D (7 bases). V lost 6 bases to trimming and J lost 2 bases, with 8 bases between them. The CDR3 runs 12 residues. CDR3 region: CASSRGAYEQYF. The CDR3 nucleotides read TGTGCCAGCAGCAGGGGGGCCTACGAGCAGTACTTC.

The V call is TRBV12-5, the J call TRBJ2-3; TRBD2 aligns across 12 bases. V shed 1 base, J shed 10 bases, and the junction held 9 bases outside the gene matches. Germline values: CDR1 LGHNT, CDR2 FRNRAP. CDR3 size: 16 residues. In nucleotides, the CDR3 is TGTGCTAGTGGTTTGGACGGACTAGCGGGGAAACAAGCGCAGTATTTT. Protein sequence: CASGLDGLAGKQAQYF.

This clone turned up a few times. This rearrangement joins TRBV19 to TRBJ2-7, with D perhaps TRBD2 (6 bases). V was trimmed by 3 bases and J by 0 bases, leaving 15 bases between them. Per germline, CDR1 LNHDA and CDR2 SQIVND (reference sequence). The CDR3 sequence is 16 residues long. Here the CDR3 reads CASSIGVGGRSYEQYF. CDR3 nucleotide sequence: TGTGCCAGTAGTATTGGAGTGGGGGGACGCTCCTACGAGCAGTACTTC.

V usage is TRBV19 and J usage is TRBJ2-1; 9 bases align to TRBD1. With V trimmed by 6 bases and J by 10 bases, 13 bases remained unmatched. Germline loops: CDR1 LNHDA, CDR2 SQIVND (reference sequence). The CDR3 totals 15 residues. CDR3 sequence: CASSLQAGTGNEQFF. The CDR3 DNA follows: TGTGCCAGTAGCCTTCAAGCGGGGACAGGGAACGAGCAGTTCTTC.

The chain is built from TRBV25-1 and TRBJ2-7, with D tentatively TRBD1 (6 bases). The CDR3 spans 14 residues. In germline, CDR1 is MGHDK, CDR2 SYGVNS. The V end was cut by 6 bases, the J end by 1 base, with 13 bases between. The CDR3 nucleotides read TGTGCCAGCAGCCACGCAACAGGGTCCTACGAGCAGTACTTC. Its protein product is CASSHATGSYEQYF.

The gene calls are TRBV4-3 and TRBJ1-3; no clear D gene. The V end was cut by 3 bases, the J end by 0 bases, with 9 bases between. Germline V gene sequence: CDR1 LGHNA, CDR2 YSLEER. This CDR3 comprises 15 residues. The CDR3 DNA sequence: TGCGCCAGCAGCCAGACGGGTGGCTCTGGAAACACCATATATTTT. The encoded protein is CASSQTGGSGNTIYF.

This chain joins TRBV7-2 and TRBJ2-7, with D unresolved. V gave up 1 base and J gave up 4 bases, with 11 bases separating them. The CDR3 has 14 residues. CDR1 and CDR2 (germline): SGHTA, FQGNSA. The CDR3: CASSLGTTPYEQYF. CDR3 DNA: TGTGCCAGCAGCTTAGGAACAACCCCGTACGAGCAGTACTTC. The full variable domain, its missing parts supplied by reference TRBV7-2 and TRBJ2-7, is GAGVSQSPSNKVTEKGKDVELRCDPISGHTALYWYRQSLGQGLEFLIYFQGNSAPDKSGLPSDRFSAERTGGSVSTLTIQRTQQEDSAVYLCASSLGTTPYEQYFGPGTRLTVT.

This clone was recorded only once. V gene TRBV5-1 combines with J gene TRBJ1-1; D not certain. The germline V gene encodes CDR1 SGHRS and CDR2 YFSETQ. The CDR3 is 13 residues long. Trimming left V 1 base short and J 2 bases short, with 6 bases between. CDR3 amino acids: CASSLNTNTEAFF. DNA of the CDR3: TGCGCCAGCAGCTTGAACACAAACACTGAAGCTTTCTTT.

This chain links TRBV6-5 with TRBJ1-2; possibly TRBD1 for D (5 bases). Germline-derived CDR1 and CDR2 are MNHEY and SVGAGI. The CDR3 is 15 residues long. V was trimmed by 0 bases and J by 10 bases, leaving 18 bases between them. The CDR3 nucleotides are TGTGCCAGCAGTTACTCGCAACTGGGGCCCCTTTTCTACACCTTC. Protein: CASSYSQLGPLFYTF.

V usage is TRBV30 and J usage is TRBJ1-1; no firm D call. Germline V gives CDR1 GTSNPN, CDR2 SVGIG (reference sequence). The CDR3 contains 13 residues. V lost 2 bases and J lost 2, with 9 bases in between. CDR3 sequence reads: CAWSLLRNTEAFF. The CDR3 DNA follows: TGTGCCTGGAGTTTGCTCAGAAACACTGAAGCTTTCTTT.

V usage is TRBV14 and J usage is TRBJ2-1, with 12 bases identical to TRBD2. The V gene end was trimmed by 0 bases and the J gene end by 7 bases; junction bases not matched to a gene: 4. Germline CDR1 is SGHDN and CDR2 is FVKESK. This CDR3 has 16 amino acids. CDR3 nucleotides: TGTGCCAGCAGCCAAGATCGGCTAGCGGGAGGGAATGAGCAGTTCTTC. Translation: CASSQDRLAGGNEQFF.

V and J are TRBV18 and TRBJ1-4; TRBD1 aligns across 12 bases. After removal of 3 bases from V and 6 bases from J, the junction contained 5 bases not matched to a gene. Germline CDR1 is KGHSH and CDR2 is LQKENI. This CDR3 comprises 16 residues. The CDR3: CASSPGTGGRYEKLFF. CDR3 coding DNA: TGTGCCAGCTCACCCGGGACAGGGGGCCGTTATGAAAAACTGTTTTTT.

The chain joins TRBV9 to TRBJ2-7, with TRBD2 matching over 7 bases. V shed 3 bases, J shed 4 bases, and the junction held 13 bases outside the gene matches. The CDR3 is made up of 16 amino acids. Germline loops: CDR1 SGDLS, CDR2 YYNGEE. As DNA, the CDR3 is TGTGCCAGCAGCGCCGGGGGGAGTCTATTATCTTACGAGCAGTACTTC. Protein: CASSAGGSLLSYEQYF.

The CDR3 DNA follows: TGTGCCAGCAGCTTAGATCCCCCCCCCAAGGGGGTGCAGTACTTC. It yields the protein CASSLDPPPKGVQYF. The chain recombines TRBV11-3 with TRBJ2-7, with TRBD1 as a possible D gene (6 bases). This CDR3 has 15 amino acids. The germline CDR1 and CDR2 sequences are SGHNT and YENEEA. V lost 0 bases to trimming and J lost 9 bases, with 18 bases between them. The variable domain in full, with the rest retrieved from reference TRBV11-3 and TRBJ2-7, is EAGVVQSPRYKIIEKKQPVAFWCNPISGHNTLYWYLQNLGQGPELLIRYENEEAVDDSQLPKDRFSAERLKGVDSTLKIQPAELGDSAVYLCASSLDPPPKGVQYFGPGTRLTVT.

The V gene is TRBV4-3, the J gene TRBJ2-1; 10 bases are shared with TRBD2. This CDR3 spans 15 amino acids. The germline gives CDR1 LGHNA, CDR2 YSLEER. Trimming removed 3 bases from V and 8 bases from J; junction bases left unmatched: 7. The CDR3 loop is CASSQLAGGRDEQFF. The CDR3 DNA reads as TGCGCCAGCAGCCAGTTAGCGGGGGGAAGGGATGAGCAGTTCTTC.

The CDR3 DNA follows: TGTGCCAGCACCCCGGGAAACTATCAGCCCCAGCATTTT. It is translated as CASTPGNYQPQHF. The gene calls are TRBV6-5 and TRBJ1-5; D not certain. From germline, CDR1 is MNHEY and CDR2 SVGAGI. The V gene lost 7 bases and the J gene lost 5 bases, with 12 bases spanning the gap. This CDR3 has 13 amino acids.

CDR3 in DNA: TGTGCCAGCAGCTTAAACCAGCGCGATACCCAGTACTTC. This gives the protein CASSLNQRDTQYF. The chain is built from TRBV7-6 and TRBJ2-5, with D unclear. Germline V gene lookup returns CDR1 SGHVS and CDR2 FNYEAQ. The CDR3 has 13 residues. V was pared by 2 bases and J by 8 bases, with 12 bases between.

A few counts support this clone. This chain connects TRBV10-1 to TRBJ2-7, with D perhaps matching TRBD2 (6 bases). From germline, CDR1 is WNHNN and CDR2 SYGVQD (reference sequence). The V and J ends lost 0 bases and 5 bases respectively, with 14 bases between them. This CDR3 spans 15 amino acids. The CDR3 region has the DNA TGCGCCAGCAGTGAGTCGGGGCCTGGAGGGAACGAGCAGTACTTC. It specifies CASSESGPGGNEQYF.